This T cell receptor beta chain was identified during a study of T cell clonality in common variable immunodeficiency (dated by TCRdb to the mid-2010s). General conclusions and limits of the study: Fewer TCRbeta clones were shared among CVID subjects than among healthy controls (p < 0.0001). Even though DNA input was the same, control samples had an average of about 80,000 unique sequences each, compared with some 32,000 in CVID samples. The authors noted that sequencing repertoires of T cell subpopulations would be needed to clarify what caused the increased clonality in CVID. TCRbeta clonality was higher in CVID subjects than in healthy controls (t-test p = 0.018), and the increase was most characteristic of about a third of subjects. Fewer deletions and N-nucleotide insertions were reportedly observed in CVID TCRbeta sequences, and highly modified clones with 13 or more V deletions were reportedly absent from CVID TCRbeta sequences. Correlations between repertoire features and clinical complications were limited by patient heterogeneity within the CVID cohort.

Concerning this clone itself: Its antigen specificity is not known. This clone may be a read error of a much larger clone one base away. The missing CDR3 end, 3 residues past where the read stops, is filled in from the germline J gene.

Predominantly Caucasian heritage was noted among both the CVID patients and the healthy controls. From each donor, about 4.5 to 9 ml of heparinized peripheral whole blood was collected. TCRbeta CDR3 repertoires were sequenced from genomic DNA of adults with common variable immune deficiency (CVID) and healthy adult controls. There were about 22 healthy adult volunteers in the control group (roughly 12 female and 10 male), ranging in age from about 23 to 75 years, with a mean age of about 36. Diluted blood was subjected to density centrifugation over Hypaque 1077 or Ficoll-Paque for isolation of peripheral blood mononuclear cells. Genomic DNA was extracted from unsorted mononuclear cells by Qiagen column purification or by a centrifugation-based method. Here V drops 6 bases and J drops 2 bases, and the junction holds 13 bases not matched to any gene. CDR1 and CDR2 were assigned from the germline V gene as MNHEY and SVGEGT. The CDR3 covers 17 residues, taking in both the cysteine and the phenylalanine. Of the CDR3's DNA, 42 bases were read; they are in frame from base 1.

Equivalent amounts of genomic DNA from CVID and control samples were used as sequencing input. For every sample, a 60 bp segment covering the rearranged TCRbeta CDR3 region was amplified and then sequenced. The immunoSEQ assay, a bias-corrected multiplex PCR combined with high-throughput sequencing, was used to amplify TCRbeta. On the authors' methods: Every unique nucleotide sequence was considered a clone and was annotated with V, D and J genes, copy number and frequency. Sequences were labeled productive if in frame, and non-productive if out of frame or containing stop codons. As previously described, Shannon's entropy was used to calculate clonality. Mean CDR3 Kyte-Doolittle hydropathy was derived from the predicted amino acid sequences of productive clones. Scaled V gene usage was hierarchically clustered using Manhattan distance and complete linkage with the R hclust function. Sharing of clones by CDR3 amino acid sequence was evaluated through resampling of 12 repertoires per group over 100 rounds. The repertoires were searched for over 55 published EBV-specific and around 240 published CMV-specific TCRbeta sequences. Analysis left out a couple of CVID samples that produced under 10,000 sequences, so a few dozen CVID repertoires remained. The clones in this table, taken by TCRdb from immuneACCESS, are in-frame only. Not every clone is retained; where verified, under half of the shortfall comes from an unresolved V gene, and the cause of the rest is unknown. The V and J calls and the clone size are those of that table, but D and trimming were determined from the DNA. In this sample the table shows some 50,000 clones, and no singletons are among them. The top ten clonotypes cover around 1.8% of the sample.

Recombination linked TRBV6-2 or TRBV6-3 to TRBJ1-5, with 7 bases in between that match TRBD1. This receptor was identified in a person aged 18-69 years in good health. The sample consisted of peripheral blood mononuclear cells. The CDR3 sequence is CASSPDPGGYGNQPQHF. The CDR3 DNA, read in part, is TGTGCCAGCAGCCCCGATCCAGGGGGGTATGGCAATCAGCCC.